Following are 8 T cell receptor beta chains from one sample sequenced in a study of T cell repertoires and HLA-DP antigens. Their antigen targets remain unknown. Sequencing used immunoSEQ multiplex PCR; TCRdb keeps in-frame clones, though not all of them. The repertoire consists of approximately 86,000 clones, with around nine tenths occurring once and the leading ten covering 1.5% to 2%. What was sequenced was CD4+ T cells from PBMCs. These receptors were taken from a man aged 50-59 years in good health and CMV-seronegative.

The chain recombines TRBV4-3 with TRBJ2-3; unclear D gene. The CDR3 has 15 amino acids. V was clipped by 4 bases and J by 0 bases, with 11 bases between them. Germline V CDR1 and CDR2: LGHNA, YSLEER. CDR3 sequence: CASSLGVSSTDTQYF. The DNA for the CDR3 is TGCGCCAGCAGCCTCGGCGTCTCTAGCACAGATACGCAGTATTTT.

The chain joins TRBV28 to TRBJ1-2; D gene uncertain. Trimming took off 7 bases at V and 5 bases at J, with 17 bases between the two ends. The CDR3 consists of 14 residues. Germline CDR1 MDHEN, CDR2 SYDVKM. The CDR3 DNA reads TGTGCCAGCATTGGTTGGGGAACGGGATATGGCTACACCTTC. Translating it yields CASIGWGTGYGYTF.

The chain uses TRBV5-1 and TRBJ2-7; no clear D. The CDR3 runs 17 residues. Looked up from germline, CDR1 is SGHRS and CDR2 is YFSETQ. Trimming took off 4 bases at V and 2 bases at J, with 22 bases between the two ends. The CDR3 protein is CASSPSWRSHGTYEQYF. In DNA, the CDR3 is TGCGCCAGCAGCCCCTCCTGGCGGAGCCATGGAACCTACGAGCAGTACTTC.

This rearrangement joins TRBV7-2 to TRBJ2-5; no reliable D call. The CDR3 loop spans 11 amino acids. Trimming took off 0 bases at V and 4 bases at J, with 0 bases between the two ends. From germline, CDR1 is SGHTA and CDR2 FQGNSA. CDR3 sequence (DNA): TGTGCCAGCAGCTTAGCAGAGACCCAGTACTTC. Protein: CASSLAETQYF.

This chain connects TRBV9 to TRBJ2-7; D possibly corresponds to TRBD2 (6 bases). The V end lost 0 bases, the J end lost 3 bases, and 10 bases lay between the germline ends. Germline lookup yields CDR1 SGDLS and CDR2 YYNGEE. The CDR3 spans 14 residues. CDR3 amino acids: CASSVGGERYEQYF. The CDR3 coding sequence is TGTGCCAGCAGCGTAGGGGGGGAACGCTACGAGCAGTACTTC.

The rearrangement uses TRBV4-3 and TRBJ1-5; D not resolved. Germline loops: CDR1 LGHNA, CDR2 YSLEER. The CDR3 runs to 13 residues. V shed 0 bases and J shed 7 bases, with 7 bases lying between them. CDR3 loop: CASSQDIIQPQHF. In DNA form, the CDR3 reads TGCGCCAGCAGCCAAGATATCATCCAGCCCCAGCATTTT.

This clone was detected only a few times. The genes are TRBV15 and TRBJ1-5; possible D gene TRBD1, 6 bases. The V end was cut by 4 bases, the J end by 4 bases, with 11 bases between. This CDR3 spans 14 amino acids. Per germline, CDR1 LNHNV and CDR2 YYDKDF (reference sequence). CDR3 residues: CATSIARGNQPQHF. For the CDR3, the DNA is TGTGCCACCAGCATAGCCAGGGGAAATCAGCCCCAGCATTTT.

The V gene is TRBV4-3, the J gene TRBJ2-3; D not certain. Deletions cut 1 base from V and 7 bases from J, with 21 bases between. Germline V gives CDR1 LGHNA, CDR2 YSLEER. CDR3 length equals 17 residues. The CDR3 DNA follows: TGCGCCAGCAGCCAAGGTTTGGACGCCACGATCTCGAATACGCAGTATTTT. Its protein is CASSQGLDATISNTQYF.